This is a list of T cell receptor beta chains from one sample in a study of graft-versus-host responses after intestinal transplantation. Measured with immunoSEQ multiplex PCR; TCRdb has only the in-frame clones, and not every one. Of 90,000 to 100,000 clones in the sample, roughly 86% were seen once. Sequencing was performed on PBMCs, taken 255 days after intestinal transplant. The receptor source for this set is a human patient who received an intestinal transplant, so some T cells may come from the graft donor. Both conserved end residues are part of each CDR3. D genes are given only for firm matches. Size is stated for part of the rows, as once, few or many counts, or as a class when the clone is expanded.

d_call: -; v_call: TRBV28; j_call: TRBJ1-6; cdr3_length: 15; clone_size: -; cdr3_aa: CASAPIGGFSSPLHF; cdr3_nt: TGTGCCAGCGCCCCCATAGGAGGATTTAGTTCACCCCTCCACTTT
d_call: TRBD2; v_call: TRBV14; j_call: TRBJ2-1; cdr3_length: 17; clone_size: -; cdr3_aa: CASSQDLGGGGYNEQFF; cdr3_nt: TGTGCCAGCAGCCAAGATCTGGGCGGGGGAGGTTACAATGAGCAGTTCTTC
d_call: -; v_call: TRBV6-5; j_call: TRBJ2-1; cdr3_length: 14; clone_size: -; cdr3_aa: CASSYVGGGNEQFF; cdr3_nt: TGTGCCAGCAGTTACGTAGGAGGGGGCAATGAGCAGTTCTTC
d_call: -; v_call: TRBV4-3; j_call: TRBJ2-5; cdr3_length: 15; clone_size: once; cdr3_aa: CASSQDPDSQETQYF; cdr3_nt: TGCGCCAGCAGCCAAGACCCCGACAGTCAAGAGACCCAGTACTTC
d_call: -; v_call: TRBV21-1; j_call: TRBJ2-3; cdr3_length: 13; clone_size: -; cdr3_aa: CASSKGGTDTQYF; cdr3_nt: TGTGCCAGCAGCAAAGGGGGCACAGATACGCAGTATTTT
d_call: -; v_call: TRBV28; j_call: TRBJ2-7; cdr3_length: 14; clone_size: -; cdr3_aa: CASSLWDRLYEQYF; cdr3_nt: TGTGCCAGCAGTTTATGGGACAGATTATACGAGCAGTACTTC
d_call: -; v_call: TRBV28; j_call: TRBJ1-1; cdr3_length: 14; clone_size: -; cdr3_aa: CASRSFLPNTEAFF; cdr3_nt: TGTGCCAGCAGATCTTTCCTCCCTAACACTGAAGCTTTCTTT
d_call: -; v_call: TRBV2; j_call: TRBJ1-1; cdr3_length: 13; clone_size: -; cdr3_aa: CASSERLNTEAFF; cdr3_nt: TGTGCCAGCAGTGAACGGCTCAACACTGAAGCTTTCTTT
d_call: -; v_call: TRBV5-4; j_call: TRBJ2-7; cdr3_length: 13; clone_size: -; cdr3_aa: CASSPPTSYEQYF; cdr3_nt: TGTGCCAGCAGCCCCCCAACATCCTACGAGCAGTACTTC
d_call: -; v_call: TRBV10-3; j_call: TRBJ1-1; cdr3_length: 13; clone_size: -; cdr3_aa: CAISGRGDTEAFF; cdr3_nt: TGTGCCATCAGTGGACGGGGGGACACTGAAGCTTTCTTT
d_call: -; v_call: TRBV4-1; j_call: TRBJ2-7; cdr3_length: 15; clone_size: few; cdr3_aa: CASSQEVASANEQYF; cdr3_nt: TGCGCCAGCAGCCAAGAGGTCGCTAGCGCGAACGAGCAGTACTTC
d_call: -; v_call: TRBV30; j_call: TRBJ1-1; cdr3_length: 13; clone_size: -; cdr3_aa: CAWCWTGNTEAFF; cdr3_nt: TGTGCCTGGTGTTGGACGGGGAACACTGAAGCTTTCTTT
d_call: -; v_call: TRBV5-1; j_call: TRBJ1-1; cdr3_length: 14; clone_size: -; cdr3_aa: CASSLGTANTEAFF; cdr3_nt: TGCGCCAGCAGCTTGGGGACAGCTAACACTGAAGCTTTCTTT
d_call: -; v_call: TRBV7-8; j_call: TRBJ2-7; cdr3_length: 13; clone_size: -; cdr3_aa: CASSLGQGGEQYF; cdr3_nt: TGTGCCAGCAGCTTAGGACAGGGAGGCGAGCAGTACTTC
d_call: TRBD1; v_call: TRBV2; j_call: TRBJ2-2; cdr3_length: 13; clone_size: -; cdr3_aa: CASQTGGAGELFF; cdr3_nt: TGTGCCAGCCAGACAGGGGGCGCCGGGGAGCTGTTTTTT
d_call: -; v_call: TRBV10-1; j_call: TRBJ1-5; cdr3_length: 12; clone_size: -; cdr3_aa: CASSPFSQPQHF; cdr3_nt: TGCGCCAGCTCCCCATTTTCTCAGCCCCAGCATTTT
d_call: -; v_call: TRBV6-1; j_call: TRBJ1-6; cdr3_length: 11; clone_size: -; cdr3_aa: CASSYGSPLHF; cdr3_nt: TGTGCCAGCAGTTACGGGTCACCCCTCCACTTT
d_call: TRBD1; v_call: TRBV7-6; j_call: TRBJ1-4; cdr3_length: 18; clone_size: -; cdr3_aa: CASSRPGTGREVGEKLFF; cdr3_nt: TGTGCCAGCAGCCGCCCCGGGACAGGGAGGGAAGTGGGTGAAAAACTGTTTTTT
d_call: -; v_call: TRBV7-8; j_call: TRBJ1-6; cdr3_length: 17; clone_size: -; cdr3_aa: CASSLAYEGTPNSPLHF; cdr3_nt: TGTGCCAGCAGCTTAGCGTATGAGGGAACTCCCAATTCACCCCTCCACTTT
d_call: -; v_call: TRBV6-5; j_call: TRBJ2-7; cdr3_length: 14; clone_size: -; cdr3_aa: CASSYSRPTYEQYF; cdr3_nt: TGTGCCAGCAGTTACTCAAGGCCCACCTACGAGCAGTACTTC
d_call: TRBD2; v_call: TRBV4-2; j_call: TRBJ2-5; cdr3_length: 17; clone_size: -; cdr3_aa: CASSQGTSGTKQETQYF; cdr3_nt: TGTGCCAGCAGCCAAGGGACTAGCGGAACCAAACAAGAGACCCAGTACTTC
d_call: TRBD2; v_call: TRBV5-4; j_call: TRBJ2-7; cdr3_length: 12; clone_size: few; cdr3_aa: CASSFLAGEQYF; cdr3_nt: TGTGCCAGCAGCTTCTTAGCGGGCGAGCAGTACTTC
d_call: TRBD1; v_call: TRBV7-6; j_call: TRBJ2-7; cdr3_length: 15; clone_size: -; cdr3_aa: CASSSRDRGINEQYF; cdr3_nt: TGTGCCAGCAGCTCCCGGGACAGGGGGATCAACGAGCAGTACTTC
d_call: -; v_call: TRBV28; j_call: TRBJ1-4; cdr3_length: 13; clone_size: -; cdr3_aa: CASSFQRNEKLFF; cdr3_nt: TGTGCCAGCAGTTTCCAGAGGAATGAAAAACTGTTTTTT
d_call: TRBD1; v_call: TRBV4-2; j_call: TRBJ2-7; cdr3_length: 15; clone_size: -; cdr3_aa: CASSPPGTGANEQYF; cdr3_nt: TGTGCCAGCAGCCCCCCCGGGACAGGTGCGAACGAGCAGTACTTC
d_call: TRBD2; v_call: TRBV5-6; j_call: TRBJ2-5; cdr3_length: 15; clone_size: -; cdr3_aa: CASSLVAGGQETQYF; cdr3_nt: TGTGCCAGCAGCTTGGTAGCGGGGGGGCAAGAGACCCAGTACTTC
d_call: -; v_call: TRBV2; j_call: TRBJ2-4; cdr3_length: 15; clone_size: -; cdr3_aa: CASSDGRGTKNIQYF; cdr3_nt: TGTGCCAGCAGTGACGGCAGGGGTACCAAAAACATTCAGTACTTC
d_call: TRBD1; v_call: TRBV5-6; j_call: TRBJ1-3; cdr3_length: 16; clone_size: -; cdr3_aa: CASSLGTGSSGNTIYF; cdr3_nt: TGTGCCAGCAGCTTGGGGACAGGGAGCTCTGGAAACACCATATATTTT
d_call: TRBD2; v_call: TRBV6-1; j_call: TRBJ2-1; cdr3_length: 15; clone_size: -; cdr3_aa: CASSPTSGGADEQFF; cdr3_nt: TGTGCCAGCAGCCCAACTAGCGGGGGTGCGGATGAGCAGTTCTTC
d_call: -; v_call: TRBV4-1; j_call: TRBJ2-7; cdr3_length: 12; clone_size: -; cdr3_aa: CASSQGLLEQYF; cdr3_nt: TGCGCCAGCAGCCAAGGCTTGCTTGAGCAGTACTTC
d_call: -; v_call: TRBV7-9; j_call: TRBJ2-5; cdr3_length: 14; clone_size: -; cdr3_aa: CASSPDGTQETQYF; cdr3_nt: TGTGCCAGCAGCCCAGACGGTACCCAAGAGACCCAGTACTTC
d_call: -; v_call: TRBV6-1; j_call: TRBJ1-1; cdr3_length: 15; clone_size: many; cdr3_aa: CASSEAAGASTEAFF; cdr3_nt: TGTGCCAGCAGTGAAGCTGCGGGGGCGAGCACTGAAGCTTTCTTT
d_call: -; v_call: TRBV7-9; j_call: TRBJ1-2; cdr3_length: 11; clone_size: -; cdr3_aa: CASSLEGGYTF; cdr3_nt: TGTGCCAGCAGCTTAGAGGGTGGCTACACCTTC
d_call: -; v_call: TRBV6-5; j_call: TRBJ1-1; cdr3_length: 14; clone_size: -; cdr3_aa: CASTNEGRGTEAFF; cdr3_nt: TGTGCCAGCACTAATGAGGGTCGTGGCACTGAAGCTTTCTTT
d_call: TRBD1; v_call: TRBV2; j_call: TRBJ1-3; cdr3_length: 13; clone_size: -; cdr3_aa: CASSEAGQGTIYF; cdr3_nt: TGTGCCAGCAGTGAAGCGGGACAGGGAACCATATATTTT
d_call: -; v_call: TRBV6-5; j_call: TRBJ2-7; cdr3_length: 14; clone_size: -; cdr3_aa: CASSSSGLPYEQYF; cdr3_nt: TGTGCCAGCAGTTCCTCGGGACTCCCCTACGAGCAGTACTTC
d_call: TRBD2; v_call: TRBV5-4; j_call: TRBJ2-5; cdr3_length: 13; clone_size: -; cdr3_aa: CASSPGEGETQYF; cdr3_nt: TGTGCCAGCAGCCCGGGGGAGGGAGAGACCCAGTACTTC
d_call: -; v_call: TRBV11-2; j_call: TRBJ2-2; cdr3_length: 14; clone_size: -; cdr3_aa: CASSLIPDTGELFF; cdr3_nt: TGTGCCAGCAGCCTAATTCCGGACACCGGGGAGCTGTTTTTT
d_call: TRBD1; v_call: TRBV5-6; j_call: TRBJ2-3; cdr3_length: 16; clone_size: few; cdr3_aa: CASSFQRDRATDTQYF; cdr3_nt: TGTGCCAGCAGCTTTCAGCGGGACAGGGCCACAGATACGCAGTATTTT
d_call: TRBD1; v_call: TRBV5-1; j_call: TRBJ2-3; cdr3_length: 15; clone_size: -; cdr3_aa: CASSSRGLVSDTQYF; cdr3_nt: TGCGCCAGCAGCTCCAGGGGGCTGGTTTCAGATACGCAGTATTTT
d_call: -; v_call: TRBV15; j_call: TRBJ1-2; cdr3_length: 10; clone_size: -; cdr3_aa: CATRGYGYTF; cdr3_nt: TGTGCCACCAGGGGCTATGGCTACACCTTC
d_call: TRBD2; v_call: TRBV19; j_call: TRBJ2-1; cdr3_length: 21; clone_size: -; cdr3_aa: CASSPEALAGAWTFNYNEQFF; cdr3_nt: TGTGCCAGTAGTCCCGAGGCGCTAGCGGGGGCCTGGACTTTCAACTACAATGAGCAGTTCTTC